The next 21 T cell receptor beta chains were all read from a single sample in a study of OX40 agonist ivuxolimab in advanced cancers. The assay was immunoSEQ multiplex PCR, and TCRdb's table has in-frame clones only and misses some. Here the sample spans around 65,000 clones, roughly 90% being singletons. The source was CD4+ or CD8+ T cells sorted from blood, collected in a trial of the OX40 agonist ivuxolimab. The receptors come from an adult with an advanced solid tumor such as melanoma, head and neck, liver or kidney cancer.

This chain joins TRBV4-2 and TRBJ1-2, with D possibly being TRBD1 (5 bases). The CDR3 extends over 13 amino acids. Per germline, CDR1 LGHNA and CDR2 YNFKEQ. The V and J ends lost 3 bases and 5 bases respectively, with 10 bases between them. CDR3 bases: TGTGCCAGCAGCCAGGGGACGGCTTATGGCTACACCTTC. Protein: CASSQGTAYGYTF.

The count of this clone is one. Other DNA sequences in the same sample also yield this CDR3. This sequence joins TRBV5-6 and TRBJ1-1; D unresolved. CDR1 is SGHDT and CDR2 is YYEEEE in the germline V gene. The V end lost 4 bases, the J end lost 4 bases, and 11 bases lay between the germline ends. The CDR3 has 13 amino acids. The CDR3 reads CASSPGLGTEAFF. In nucleotides, the CDR3 is TGTGCCAGCAGCCCCGGGTTGGGCACTGAAGCTTTCTTT.

The chain links TRBV6-5 to TRBJ2-7; D perhaps matches TRBD1 (5 bases). Germline V CDR1 and CDR2: MNHEY, SVGAGI. The CDR3 is 13 residues long. With 8 bases removed from V and 2 bases from J, the gap between germline ends came to 13 bases. CDR3 DNA: TGTGCCAGCGAAAGGGGCCAGGCCTACGAGCAGTACTTC. Translation gives CASERGQAYEQYF.

The V gene is TRBV10-3, the J gene TRBJ2-3, with D possibly matching TRBD1 (6 bases). The CDR3 has 14 residues. V dropped 4 bases and J dropped 0 bases, with 8 bases sitting between them. Germline V CDR1 and CDR2: ENHRY, SYGVKD. The DNA for the CDR3 is TGTGCCATCAGTGGGGGGCCTAGCACAGATACGCAGTATTTT. Residues: CAISGGPSTDTQYF.

The rearrangement joins TRBV6-5 to TRBJ1-1; D unclear. V was trimmed by 5 bases and J by 1 base, leaving 5 bases between them. The germline V gene encodes CDR1 MNHEY and CDR2 SVGAGI. The CDR3 covers 12 residues. CDR3 protein: CASSAENTEAFF. The CDR3 coding sequence is TGTGCCAGCAGTGCAGAGAACACTGAAGCTTTCTTT.

V usage is TRBV18 and J usage is TRBJ2-2; 14 bases fit TRBD2. Germline lookup yields CDR1 KGHSH and CDR2 LQKENI. The CDR3 has 16 amino acids. Trimming took 5 bases from V and 4 from J; bases not matched to a gene: 3. This CDR3 is CASSSGTSGSTGELFF. Written as DNA, the CDR3 is TGTGCCAGCTCATCCGGGACTAGCGGGAGCACCGGGGAGCTGTTTTTT.

The chain recombines TRBV5-1 with TRBJ2-3; TRBD1 is a possible D gene (6 bases). This CDR3 region has 14 residues. The germline CDR1 and CDR2 sequences are SGHRS and YFSETQ. V shed 4 bases and J shed 2 bases, with 11 bases lying between them. CDR3 loop: CASSIGQTTDTQYF. The DNA of the CDR3 is TGCGCCAGCAGCATTGGACAGACCACAGATACGCAGTATTTT.

The chain recombines TRBV6-5 with TRBJ2-7, with a possible D match to TRBD1 (6 bases). This CDR3 is 15 amino acids long. CDR1 is MNHEY, CDR2 SVGAGI, per germline. V gave up 7 bases and J gave up 2 bases, with 18 bases separating them. The CDR3 reads CASILRGSLTYEQYF. CDR3 nucleotide sequence: TGTGCCAGCATTCTTAGGGGGTCCCTGACCTACGAGCAGTACTTC.

The CDR3 region has the DNA TGTGCCAGCAGCAAAGTGACCGGACCGGACATTGGAAACACCATATATTTT. As protein: CASSKVTGPDIGNTIYF. The J gene is TRBJ1-3, the V gene TRBV7-9, with D possibly being TRBD1 (5 bases). V was clipped by 5 bases and J by 3 bases, with 20 bases between them. Germline CDR1 reads SEHNR; CDR2 reads FQNEAQ (reference sequence). The CDR3 sequence is 17 residues long.

V and J are TRBV11-3 and TRBJ2-2; D unclear. The CDR3 is 14 amino acids. Per the germline V gene, CDR1 is SGHNT and CDR2 is YENEEA. V dropped 2 bases and J dropped 3 bases, with 7 bases sitting between them. CDR3 in DNA: TGTGCCAGCAGCTTATCTGGCGACACCGGGGAGCTGTTTTTT. Translation: CASSLSGDTGELFF.

Only one count was recorded for this clone. The rearrangement uses TRBV7-2 and TRBJ2-1; perhaps D is TRBD1 or TRBD2 (5 bases each). Trimming removed 1 base at V and 5 bases at J, with 12 bases between. The CDR3 loop spans 15 amino acids. CDR1 and CDR2 (germline): SGHTA, FQGNSA. The CDR3 is CASSLGGMVHNEQFF. In nucleotides, the CDR3 is TGTGCCAGCAGCTTAGGGGGGATGGTCCACAATGAGCAGTTCTTC.

This chain connects TRBV30 to TRBJ1-1; D possibly corresponds to TRBD1 (5 bases). This CDR3 is built from 13 residues. CDR1 and CDR2 from the germline V gene are GTSNPN and SVGIG (reference sequence). CDR3 region: CAGKRGAGTEAFF. CDR3 DNA: TGTGCTGGGAAGCGGGGCGCGGGCACTGAAGCTTTCTTT.

This clone was counted once. The chain carries TRBV25-1 and TRBJ2-3, with 8 bases fitting TRBD1. From germline, CDR1 is MGHDK and CDR2 SYGVNS. The CDR3 has 15 residues. V trimming: 5 bases; J trimming: 2 bases; junction bases outside the gene matches: 6. The CDR3 DNA is TGTGCCAGCAGTCACGGGACAGGACTCACAGATACGCAGTATTTT. Translation gives CASSHGTGLTDTQYF.

The chain carries TRBV6-5 and TRBJ2-7; D is possibly TRBD1 (5 bases). There are 15 residues in the CDR3. From germline, CDR1 is MNHEY and CDR2 SVGAGI. Trimming cost V 6 bases and J 3 bases, with 18 bases left between them. CDR3 DNA sequence: TGTGCCAGCAGCCGAGCCCAGGGTCGCGGCTACGAGCAGTACTTC. This gives the protein CASSRAQGRGYEQYF.

This rearrangement joins TRBV19 to TRBJ2-5, with D perhaps assigned TRBD1 or TRBD2 (6 bases each). V lost 3 bases and J lost 4, with 12 bases in between. Germline V gives CDR1 LNHDA, CDR2 SQIVND (reference sequence). This CDR3 has 14 residues. The CDR3 DNA reads TGTGCCAGTAGTATCCAACAGGGAGGAGAGACCCAGTACTTC. This gives the protein CASSIQQGGETQYF.

The chain couples TRBV7-9 to TRBJ2-3, with 12 bases lining up with TRBD2. Looked up from germline, CDR1 is SEHNR and CDR2 is FQNEAQ (reference sequence). V lost 5 bases to trimming and J lost 0 bases; unmatched junction nucleotides: 6. CDR3 length: 17 amino acids. The CDR3 loop reads CASSQGLAGLSTDTQYF. The CDR3 nucleotides are TGTGCCAGCAGCCAGGGACTAGCGGGCCTAAGCACAGATACGCAGTATTTT.

This clone has a single count. V gene TRBV6-5 combines with J gene TRBJ2-2; D tentatively fits TRBD1 or TRBD2 (5 bases each). Trimming cost V 5 bases and J 12 bases, with 16 bases left between them. Germline assignment: CDR1 MNHEY and CDR2 SVGAGI. The CDR3 runs to 13 residues. DNA for the CDR3: TGTGCCAGCAGTCGGCCGGGGACCCTGAAGCTGTTTTTT. Amino acids: CASSRPGTLKLFF.

The chain has TRBV6-5 and TRBJ1-1; D is unclear. Germline values: CDR1 MNHEY, CDR2 SVGAGI. V was shortened by 7 bases and J by 1 base, with 13 bases between the two germline ends. This CDR3 comprises 14 residues. The CDR3 spells CASTQKWGNTEAFF. CDR3 sequence (DNA): TGTGCCAGCACCCAAAAGTGGGGGAACACTGAAGCTTTCTTT.

The rearrangement joins TRBV5-1 to TRBJ1-6, with D unclear. CDR1 and CDR2 from the germline V gene are SGHRS and YFSETQ. V was trimmed by 0 bases and J by 6 bases, leaving 4 bases between them. The CDR3 loop spans 13 amino acids. CDR3 nucleotides: TGCGCCAGCAGCTTGGGTGGTAATTCACCCCTCCACTTT. It translates to CASSLGGNSPLHF.

J is TRBJ2-1 and V is TRBV29-1; 9 positions agree with TRBD2. Germline V lookup: CDR1 SQVTM, CDR2 ANQGSEA. The CDR3 sequence is 14 residues long. V gave up 7 bases and J gave up 9 bases; unmatched junction bases: 13. The CDR3 here is CSGGTLAGEGEQFF. In nucleotides, the CDR3 is TGCAGCGGGGGGACACTAGCGGGTGAGGGTGAGCAGTTCTTC.

The V and J genes are TRBV2 and TRBJ2-5, with D maybe TRBD2 (6 bases). In germline, CDR1 is SNHLY, CDR2 FYNNEI. Trimming took off 10 bases at V and 1 base at J, with 13 bases between the two ends. The CDR3 is made up of 13 amino acids. The CDR3 region has the DNA TGTGCCACCACCGGGAGACGCCAAGAGACCCAGTACTTC. It translates to CATTGRRQETQYF.